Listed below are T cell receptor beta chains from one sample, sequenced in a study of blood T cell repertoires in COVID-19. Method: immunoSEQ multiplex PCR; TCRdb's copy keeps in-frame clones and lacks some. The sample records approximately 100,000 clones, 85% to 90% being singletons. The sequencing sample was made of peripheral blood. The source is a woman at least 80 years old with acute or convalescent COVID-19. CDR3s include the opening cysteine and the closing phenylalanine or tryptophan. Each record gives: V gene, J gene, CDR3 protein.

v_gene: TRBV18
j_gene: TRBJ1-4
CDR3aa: CASSQGANEKLFF

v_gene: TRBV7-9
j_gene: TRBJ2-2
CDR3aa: CASVPWQGNTGELFF

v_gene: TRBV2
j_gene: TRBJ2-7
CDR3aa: CASSREGGYEQYF

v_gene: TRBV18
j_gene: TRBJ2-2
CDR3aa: CASSRGTGRVGELFF

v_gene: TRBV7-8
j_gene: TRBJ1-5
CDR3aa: CASSYREGYQPQHF

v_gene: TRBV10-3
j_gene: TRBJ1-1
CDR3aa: CAISETGDNTEAFF

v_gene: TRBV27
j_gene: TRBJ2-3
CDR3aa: CASSLDRAADTQYF

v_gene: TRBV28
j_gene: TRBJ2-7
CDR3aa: CASSWTVYEQYF

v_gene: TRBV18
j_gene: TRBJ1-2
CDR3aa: CASSPGGKEAYGYTF

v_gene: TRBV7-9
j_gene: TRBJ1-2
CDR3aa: CASSQVRYGYTF

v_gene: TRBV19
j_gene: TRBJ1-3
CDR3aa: CASIPQGAGNTIYF

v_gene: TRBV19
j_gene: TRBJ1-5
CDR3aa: CASIPSGTGNQPQHF

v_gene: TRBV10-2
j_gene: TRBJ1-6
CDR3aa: CASSKNGGVRSPLHF

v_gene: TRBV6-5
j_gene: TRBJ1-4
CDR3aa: CASRPGTANEKLFF

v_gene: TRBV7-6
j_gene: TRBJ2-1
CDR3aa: CASSLSGVEQFF

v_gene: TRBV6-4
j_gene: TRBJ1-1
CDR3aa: CASSALMWGVGNTEAFF

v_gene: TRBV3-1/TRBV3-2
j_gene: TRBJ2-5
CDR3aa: CASSQWTTSQETQYF

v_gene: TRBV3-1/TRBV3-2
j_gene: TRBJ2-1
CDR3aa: CASSPGGADSDEQFF

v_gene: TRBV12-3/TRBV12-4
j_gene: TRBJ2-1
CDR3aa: CASSLALKGDRVF

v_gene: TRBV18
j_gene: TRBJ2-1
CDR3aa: CASSSPITGTVNNEQFF

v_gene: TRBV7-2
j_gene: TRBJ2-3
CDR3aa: CASSRSVLAGGPSTDTQYF

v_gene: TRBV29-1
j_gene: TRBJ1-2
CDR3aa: CSAGGQGGYTF

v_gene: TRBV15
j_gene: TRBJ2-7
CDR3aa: CATSRDLYEQYF

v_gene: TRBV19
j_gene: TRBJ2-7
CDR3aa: CASSMPGVYEQYF

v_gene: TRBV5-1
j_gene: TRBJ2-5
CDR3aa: CASTPGGQETQYF

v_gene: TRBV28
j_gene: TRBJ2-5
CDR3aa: CASRLGQGAVYF

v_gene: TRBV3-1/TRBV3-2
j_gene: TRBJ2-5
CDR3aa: CASSQVLAGGKETQYF

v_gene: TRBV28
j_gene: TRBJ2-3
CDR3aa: CASSRPQYSGREITDTQYF

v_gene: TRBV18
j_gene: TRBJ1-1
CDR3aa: CASSPPAGPRAEAFF

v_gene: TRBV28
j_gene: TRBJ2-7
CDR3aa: CASSSGHLPYEQYF

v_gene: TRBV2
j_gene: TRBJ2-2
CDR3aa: CASSESNTGELFF

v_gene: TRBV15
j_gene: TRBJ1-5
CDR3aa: CATSRGTVHSNQPQHF

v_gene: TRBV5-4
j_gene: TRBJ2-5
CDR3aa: CASSSIQGFETQYF

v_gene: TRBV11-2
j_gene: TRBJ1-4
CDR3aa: CASSLASGGRGTNEKLFF

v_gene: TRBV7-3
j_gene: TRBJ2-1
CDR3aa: CASSLGGASNEQFF

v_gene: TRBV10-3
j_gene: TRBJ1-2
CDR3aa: CAIRKQGGYGYTF

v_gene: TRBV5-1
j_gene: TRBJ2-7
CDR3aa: CASSSDWAYEQYF

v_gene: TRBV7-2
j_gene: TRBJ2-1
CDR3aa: CASSGSGLLYNEQFF

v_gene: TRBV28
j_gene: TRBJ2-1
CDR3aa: CASSSTGGRHNEQFF

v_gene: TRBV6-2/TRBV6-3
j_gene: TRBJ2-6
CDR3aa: CASSYPGDRAISGANVLTF

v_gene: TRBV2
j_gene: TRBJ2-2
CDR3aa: CASSESGFRTGELFF

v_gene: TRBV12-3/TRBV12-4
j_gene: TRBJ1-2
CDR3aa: CASSPGQLGYTF

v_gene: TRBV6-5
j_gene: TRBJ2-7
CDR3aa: CASRPGTSFYEQYF

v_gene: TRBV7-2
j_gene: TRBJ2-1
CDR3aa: CASSLGYQGYEQFF

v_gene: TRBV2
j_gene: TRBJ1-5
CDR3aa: CASKVEGGQPQHF

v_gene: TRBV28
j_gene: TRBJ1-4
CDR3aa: CASSLGGKLFF

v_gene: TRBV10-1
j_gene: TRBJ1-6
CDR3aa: CASSEWKLPSSYNSPLHF

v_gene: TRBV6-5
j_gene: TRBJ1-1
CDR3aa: CASSYIENTEAFF

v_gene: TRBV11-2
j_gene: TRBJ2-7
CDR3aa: CASSAYRDYEQYF

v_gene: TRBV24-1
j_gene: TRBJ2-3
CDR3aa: CATSDPAGLAGGFTDTQYF

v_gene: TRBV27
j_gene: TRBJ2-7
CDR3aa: CASSGGLAGYEQYF

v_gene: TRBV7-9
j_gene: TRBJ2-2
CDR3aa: CASSLVTDTGELFF

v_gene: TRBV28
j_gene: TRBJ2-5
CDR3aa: CASSLRQGQETQYF

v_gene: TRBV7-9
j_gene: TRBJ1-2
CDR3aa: CASSLGSYGYTF

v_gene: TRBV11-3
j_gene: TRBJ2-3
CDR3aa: CASSSVSSGGADTQYF